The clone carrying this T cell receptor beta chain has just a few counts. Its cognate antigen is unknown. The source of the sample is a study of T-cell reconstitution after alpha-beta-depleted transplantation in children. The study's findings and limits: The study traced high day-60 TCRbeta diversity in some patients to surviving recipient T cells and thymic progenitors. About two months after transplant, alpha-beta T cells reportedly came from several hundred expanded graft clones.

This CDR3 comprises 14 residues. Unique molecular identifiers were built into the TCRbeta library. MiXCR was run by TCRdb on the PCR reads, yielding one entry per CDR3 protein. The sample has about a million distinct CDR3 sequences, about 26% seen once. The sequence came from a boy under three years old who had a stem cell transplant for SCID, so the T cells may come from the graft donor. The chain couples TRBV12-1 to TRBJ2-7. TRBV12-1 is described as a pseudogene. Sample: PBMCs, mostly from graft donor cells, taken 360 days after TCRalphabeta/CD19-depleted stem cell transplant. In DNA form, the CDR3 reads TGTGCCAGCAGCCTACTTTTCGAGCACTACGAGCAGTACTTC. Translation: CASSLLFEHYEQYF.